A single sample gave rise to the 10 T cell receptor beta chains below, sequenced in a study of T cell responses to AZD1222 COVID-19 vaccine. Clones were sequenced by immunoSEQ multiplex PCR, and TCRdb holds only the in-frame ones, with some missing. The sample carries 84,000 or so clones, roughly 87% recorded once. Sequenced material: peripheral blood, taken on day 0 of MenACWY control vaccination. These TCRs come from an adult in good health.

As DNA, the CDR3 is TGTGCCAGCAGCTTGGGACAGGAAAATAATTCACCCCTCCACTTT. This translates into CASSLGQENNSPLHF. This chain uses TRBV5-4 with TRBJ1-6; D is possibly TRBD1 (6 bases). This CDR3 comprises 15 residues. CDR1 is SGHNT and CDR2 is YYREEE in the germline V gene (reference sequence). With 0 bases removed from V and 5 bases from J, the gap between germline ends came to 9 bases.

The rearrangement uses TRBV19 and TRBJ1-4; TRBD1 aligns across 7 bases. The germline gives CDR1 LNHDA, CDR2 SQIVND (reference sequence). V shed 3 bases, J shed 5 bases, and the junction held 12 bases outside the gene matches. CDR3 size: 17 residues. CDR3 protein: CASSIEISRRGNEKLFF. CDR3 nucleotide sequence: TGTGCCAGTAGTATCGAAATATCTCGCAGGGGGAATGAAAAACTGTTTTTT. The full variable domain, completed using reference TRBV19 and TRBJ1-4, is DGGITQSPKYLFRKEGQNVTLSCEQNLNHDAMYWYRQDPGQGLRLIYYSQIVNDFQKGDIAEGYSVSREKKESFPLTVTSAQKNPTAFYLCASSIEISRRGNEKLFFGSGTQLSVL.

The chain links TRBV28 to TRBJ1-5, with a possible D match to TRBD1 (5 bases). Trimming left V 5 bases short and J 5 bases short, with 13 bases between. Germline CDR1 and CDR2: MDHEN and SYDVKM. The CDR3 is 14 amino acids. CDR3 nucleotides: TGTGCCAGCAGTCGATCGTTAGGGGATCAGCCCCAGCATTTT. This sequence encodes CASSRSLGDQPQHF.

V usage is TRBV7-9 and J usage is TRBJ1-4; unclear D gene. Germline V lookup: CDR1 SEHNR, CDR2 FQNEAQ (reference sequence). Trimming shortened V by 1 base and J by 8 bases, and 14 bases separated the two germline ends. The CDR3 sequence is 15 residues long. DNA of the CDR3: TGTGCCAGCAGCTTAGGTGTACAGCCTTCGGAAAAACTGTTTTTT. The encoded protein is CASSLGVQPSEKLFF.

The CDR3 bases are TGTGCCAGCAGTGAATTGGGGGCGGCTAGCGGGGGCTACAATGAGCAGTTCTTC. Translated, it gives CASSELGAASGGYNEQFF. The chain recombines TRBV6-1 with TRBJ2-1; 10 positions agree with TRBD2. Germline CDR1 and CDR2: MNHNS and SASEGT. J gave up 3 bases and V 2 bases, and 10 bases lay outside the gene matches. The CDR3 contains 18 residues.

This clone showed up just once. The genes are TRBV27 and TRBJ1-1, with D unresolved. CDR3 length equals 13 residues. V dropped 4 bases and J dropped 3 bases, with 9 bases sitting between them. The V gene's germline CDR1 is MNHEY and CDR2 SMNVEV (reference sequence). The CDR3 bases are TGTGCCAGCAGTTCTAGGGTGCACACTGAAGCTTTCTTT. It encodes CASSSRVHTEAFF.

The table lists this clone with a count of one. V is TRBV2 and J is TRBJ2-7, with D tentatively TRBD2 (6 bases). CDR3 size: 17 residues. Germline assignment: CDR1 SNHLY and CDR2 FYNNEI. Trimming took off 4 bases at V and 5 bases at J, with 24 bases between the two ends. DNA of the CDR3: TGTGCCAGCAGTGGTGGGTACTTAACGGGACTGCCGGACGAGCAGTACTTC. Protein sequence: CASSGGYLTGLPDEQYF.

The chain employs TRBV5-5 and TRBJ1-1; D is unresolved. The germline V gene has CDR1 SGHKS and CDR2 YYEKEE (reference sequence). The V gene lost 3 bases and the J gene lost 0 bases, with 9 bases spanning the gap. The CDR3 loop spans 14 amino acids. The CDR3 loop is CASSYQNLNTEAFF. CDR3 nucleotides: TGTGCCAGCAGCTACCAGAACTTGAACACTGAAGCTTTCTTT.

The chain couples TRBV7-3 to TRBJ2-6; either TRBD1 or TRBD2 may fit D (7 bases each). The CDR3 covers 16 residues. CDR1 is SGHTA, CDR2 FQGTGA, per germline. V lost 4 bases and J 1 base, leaving 11 bases between the germline ends. The CDR3 is CASSSQGGSGANVLTF. CDR3 DNA: TGTGCCAGCAGCTCCCAGGGGGGGTCTGGGGCCAACGTCCTGACTTTC. The whole variable domain, filled in from reference TRBV7-3 and TRBJ2-6, reads GAGVSQTPSNKVTEKGKYVELRCDPISGHTALYWYRQSLGQGPEFLIYFQGTGAADDSGLPNDRFFAVRPEGSVSTLKIQRTERGDSAVYLCASSSQGGSGANVLTFGAGSRLTVL.

The chain joins TRBV6-6 to TRBJ1-2; D may be TRBD1 (5 bases). Germline V gene data show CDR1 as MNHNY and CDR2 as SVGAGI (reference sequence). This CDR3 comprises 14 residues. V was clipped by 6 bases and J by 1 base, with 12 bases between them. Written as DNA, the CDR3 is TGTGCCAGCAGGATCCCGGGGGTTAACTATGGCTACACCTTC. As protein: CASRIPGVNYGYTF.